This T cell receptor beta chain was obtained from a study of cytomegalovirus exposure and HLA in healthy donors. Study-level points and caveats: The authors assumed roughly uniform sequencing depth across donors for presence/absence analyses.

The CDR3 is 16 residues long. Trimming at V came to 0 bases and at J to 5 bases, leaving 7 bases not matched to a gene. The germline CDR1 and CDR2 sequences are LNHNV and YYDKDF (reference sequence). About this clone itself: What it recognizes is unknown.

This PCR relied on a set of 60 Vbeta primers and 13 Jbeta primers. The assay was immunoSEQ multiplex PCR, and TCRdb's table has in-frame clones only and misses some. This sample carries some 150,000 clones, just under 90% of them seen once, and the ten largest clones take 4% to 6.5%. Sequenced: PBMCs. The TCR originated in a woman in her twenties or thirties in good health and CMV-seronegative. V usage is TRBV15 and J usage is TRBJ2-5; 9 nucleotides match TRBD2. CDR3 sequence reads: CATSREGSGSFETQYF. DNA for the CDR3: TGTGCCACCAGCAGAGAGGGTAGCGGGAGTTTTGAGACCCAGTACTTC.